The subject of this entry is one TCR beta chain. This sample was included in a study of blood T cell repertoires in COVID-19. Study summary: Acute-phase and convalescent COVID-19 samples originated in the United States, Italy and Spain. T cells, B-cell-depleted T cells, or PBMCs provided the cDNA or gDNA that served as material.

The table came from immunoSEQ multiplex PCR; TCRdb's copy has only in-frame clones and leaves some out. The top ten hold approximately 3.3% of the sample, which has 99,000 or so clones, about 79% seen once. Germline V lookup: CDR1 LNHDA, CDR2 SQIVND (reference sequence). The CDR3 runs to 14 residues. Trimming removed 2 bases from V and 4 bases from J, with 9 bases in between. This receptor was obtained from a woman older than 75 with active or convalescent COVID-19. The chain uses TRBV19 and TRBJ1-5; a possible D gene is TRBD1 (5 bases). The sample taken for sequencing was peripheral blood. DNA of the CDR3: TGTGCCAGTAGTATACCCCAGGGTAATCAGCCCCAGCATTTT. Protein sequence: CASSIPQGNQPQHF.